The source of this T cell receptor beta chain is a study of blood T cell repertoires in COVID-19. Study overall: COVID-19 samples from acute and convalescent phases originated in the United States, Italy and Spain. Sources were T cells, B-cell-depleted T cells, or PBMCs; the material itself was cDNA or gDNA.

The ends lost 7 bases at V and 7 bases at J; junction bases unmatched: 27. CDR1 MDHEN and CDR2 SYDVKM come from the germline V gene. This CDR3 spans 21 amino acids. Original methodology: Estimation of nucleated cell counts relied on the amplification of reference gene primers. Sequenced by immunoSEQ multiplex PCR; TCRdb stores in-frame clones only, minus some. That table is the source of V, J and clone size, and D and trimming were worked out from the DNA. This sample yields just over 250,000 clones, of which over 75% are seen a single time; about 2.5% belongs to the top ten. Sequencing used peripheral blood. The chain recombines TRBV28 with TRBJ2-1; TRBD2 agrees at 11 bases. The origin of this receptor is a woman aged 45-65 years with acute or convalescent COVID-19. CDR3 in DNA: TGTGCCAGCACCCTAGGAGGGGGGGTTACGAGACTAGCGGGGTCTAAGAATGAGCAGTTCTTC. This codes for CASTLGGGVTRLAGSKNEQFF.